This passage covers 6 T cell receptor beta chains from one sample sequenced in a study of T cells expressing NK-cell markers. TCRdb re-analyzed the 5' RACE reads; it lists each CDR3 protein once, without DNA. The sample totals fewer than 400,000 distinct CDR3 sequences. The specimen was blood T cells: a sorted CD56 or NKG2C T cell subset, CD4+ or CD8+ T cells, or bulk PBMC T cells (not recorded which). All receptors derive from a woman between 45 and 65 years old in good health.

This rearrangement joins TRBV18 to TRBJ2-1. The CDR3 contains 14 residues. Looked up from germline, CDR1 is KGHSH and CDR2 is LQKENI. Here the CDR3 reads CASSPPASNNEQFF.

This chain connects TRBV7-9 to TRBJ2-1; TCRdb outputs TRBD1, but without DNA this stays unchecked. The CDR3 length is 15 residues. Germline V gives CDR1 SEHNR, CDR2 FQNEAQ (reference sequence). CDR3 region: CASTPLGTVIDEQFF.

The CDR3 region is CASSLGWAVTDTQYF. The gene calls are TRBV12-3 or TRBV12-4 and TRBJ2-3; there is no DNA to check the TCRdb D call of TRBD2. The CDR3 contains 15 residues.

The chain joins TRBV4-2 to TRBJ2-5; TCRdb indicates TRBD2, and absent DNA this call remains unverified. In germline, CDR1 is LGHNA, CDR2 YNFKEQ. This CDR3 has 14 amino acids. CDR3 loop: CASSPGTSGETQYF.

The chain joins TRBV4-1 to TRBJ2-1; as DNA is missing, the TRBD1 call by TCRdb cannot be tested. The germline V gene has CDR1 MGHRA and CDR2 YSYEKL. CDR3 length: 14 residues. The CDR3 sequence: CASSQPGPYNEQFF.

V usage is TRBV4-1 and J usage is TRBJ2-2; TCRdb picks TRBD1, but there is no DNA to check that call. The CDR3 is 17 amino acids. Germline V gene sequence: CDR1 MGHRA, CDR2 YSYEKL. The CDR3 region is CASSPPGGKGGPGELFF.